One and the same sample provided the 16 T cell receptor beta chains below, sequenced in a study of blood T cell repertoires in COVID-19. TCRdb keeps only in-frame clones here, not all; method: immunoSEQ multiplex PCR. The data contain 310,000 or so clones, roughly 92% of them singletons. Input material: peripheral blood. The source of these receptors is a young woman with COVID-19, enrolled during active disease.

This clone has a handful of counts. This chain joins TRBV3-1 (or the pseudogene TRBV3-2) and TRBJ2-2, with 12 bases identical to TRBD2. After removal of 5 bases from V and 4 bases from J, the junction contained 11 bases not matched to a gene. Germline CDR1 and CDR2: LGHDT and YNNKEL (reference sequence). The CDR3 runs to 18 residues. The CDR3 DNA is TGTGCCAGCAGCTTAAGGCTAGCGGGAGGGCCTAGCACCGGGGAGCTGTTTTTT. It is translated as CASSLRLAGGPSTGELFF.

The CDR3 nucleotides are TGTGCCATCAGTGAGGGACAGGGAACGGTTAATGAGCAGTTCTTC. This translates into CAISEGQGTVNEQFF. The J gene is TRBJ2-1, the V gene TRBV10-3, with 8 bases that match TRBD1. This CDR3 contains 15 residues. V shed 2 bases, J shed 7 bases, and the junction held 7 bases outside the gene matches. Germline CDR1 is ENHRY and CDR2 is SYGVKD.

This chain joins TRBV6-4 and TRBJ1-6; D gene ambiguous. CDR3 length: 11 residues. The V end lost 5 bases, the J end lost 10 bases, and 6 bases lay between the germline ends. Germline V gives CDR1 MRHNA, CDR2 SNTAGT. The CDR3 DNA is TGTGCCAGCAGTATAGAGTCACCCCTCCACTTT. It is translated as CASSIESPLHF.

The V call is TRBV27, the J call TRBJ2-3; 12 bases line up with TRBD2. With 7 bases clipped from V and 2 bases from J, the junction kept 4 bases outside the gene matches. The CDR3 is 15 amino acids. Per the germline V gene, CDR1 is MNHEY and CDR2 is SMNVEV (reference sequence). Written as DNA, the CDR3 is TGTGCCAGCATTGGACTAGCGGGACACACAGATACGCAGTATTTT. Its translation: CASIGLAGHTDTQYF.

The chain combines TRBV20-1 with TRBJ2-3; 9 nucleotides agree with TRBD2. The CDR3 spans 11 residues. The trim removed 5 bases at V and 6 bases at J, leaving 0 bases unmatched. Per the germline V gene, CDR1 is DFQATT and CDR2 is SNEGSKA (reference sequence). The CDR3: CSAAGGDTQYF. CDR3 in DNA: TGCAGTGCTGCGGGAGGGGATACGCAGTATTTT.

Only one count was recorded for this clone. The J gene is TRBJ1-1, the V gene TRBV5-1, with D possibly TRBD1 on 5 matching bases. The CDR3 is 16 amino acids. Per the germline V gene, CDR1 is SGHRS and CDR2 is YFSETQ. V lost 4 bases to trimming and J lost 0 bases, with 16 bases between them. The CDR3 DNA reads as TGCGCCAGCAGCCCTCACGATGTAGGGGTGAACACTGAAGCTTTCTTT. Protein product: CASSPHDVGVNTEAFF.

This clone was picked up one time. V usage is TRBV6-1 and J usage is TRBJ2-3; TRBD2 agrees at 9 bases. Germline-derived CDR1 and CDR2 are MNHNS and SASEGT. This CDR3 region has 15 residues. V was clipped by 2 bases and J by 5 bases; unmatched bases: 5. In DNA form, the CDR3 reads TGTGCCAGCAGTGAACAGGCGGGAGGGCGAGATACGCAGTATTTT. This translates into CASSEQAGGRDTQYF.

This clone was recorded once. The chain links TRBV5-8 to TRBJ2-1, with 7 positions matching TRBD1. CDR3 size: 16 residues. The germline gives CDR1 SGHTS, CDR2 YDEGEE. V lost 0 bases to trimming and J lost 3 bases; unmatched junction nucleotides: 6. The CDR3 sequence: CASSLGQGVYYNEQFF. Here the CDR3 DNA reads TGTGCCAGCAGCTTGGGACAGGGCGTATACTACAATGAGCAGTTCTTC. The whole variable domain, remainder taken from reference TRBV5-8 and TRBJ2-1, is EAGVTQSPTHLIKTRGQQATLRCSPISGHTSVYWYQQALGLGLQFLLWYDEGEERNRGNFPPRFSGRQFPNYSSELNVNALELEDSALYLCASSLGQGVYYNEQFFGPGTRLTVL.

This chain links TRBV11-3 with TRBJ2-1, with 7 bases lining up with TRBD2. Germline-derived CDR1 and CDR2 are SGHNT and YENEEA. V dropped 5 bases and J dropped 7; count of bases not matched to a gene: 11. This CDR3 has 15 residues. The CDR3: CASSPGGGSMNEQFF. CDR3 coding DNA: TGTGCCAGCAGCCCCGGAGGCGGGAGTATGAATGAGCAGTTCTTC.

The V call is TRBV29-1, the J call TRBJ1-1; the D is unclear. Trimming stripped 7 bases from V and 4 bases from J, with 16 bases between. The CDR3 runs to 13 residues. The germline CDR1 and CDR2 sequences are SQVTM and ANQGSEA. CDR3 nucleotides: TGCAGCGCCGCCGGGATGCTGAGCACTGAAGCTTTCTTT. This gives the protein CSAAGMLSTEAFF.

This clone was found once. The V gene is TRBV19, the J gene TRBJ2-4; TRBD1 aligns across 8 bases. CDR3 length: 14 amino acids. After removal of 10 bases from V and 4 bases from J, the junction contained 9 bases not matched to a gene. The germline V gene encodes CDR1 LNHDA and CDR2 SQIVND (reference sequence). The CDR3 DNA reads TGTGCCACCAGGGGGCTTGCGGCAAAAAACATTCAGTACTTC. Its protein is CATRGLAAKNIQYF.

V usage is TRBV5-1 and J usage is TRBJ1-2, with D possibly matching TRBD1 (6 bases). Germline CDR1 is SGHRS and CDR2 is YFSETQ. There are 15 residues in the CDR3. With 4 bases removed from V and 3 bases from J, the gap between germline ends came to 16 bases. DNA of the CDR3: TGCGCCAGCAGCCCCCTCGGGGGGGCAGACTATGGCTACACCTTC. It encodes CASSPLGGADYGYTF.

V and J are TRBV4-2 and TRBJ1-3; 11 bases fit TRBD1. The CDR3 covers 17 residues. From germline, CDR1 is LGHNA and CDR2 YNFKEQ. The ends lost 0 bases at V and 3 bases at J; junction bases unmatched: 4. In nucleotides, the CDR3 is TGTGCCAGCAGCCAAGATTTTGGGACAGGGGGTGGAAACACCATATATTTT. Residues: CASSQDFGTGGGNTIYF.

The chain joins TRBV7-8 to TRBJ2-3; 9 nucleotides agree with TRBD2. Germline lookup yields CDR1 SGHVS and CDR2 FQNEAQ. The CDR3 consists of 17 residues. After removal of 1 base from V and 3 bases from J, the junction contained 8 bases not matched to a gene. CDR3 protein: CASSLEAVAGVTDTQYF. DNA for the CDR3: TGTGCCAGCAGCTTAGAGGCTGTAGCGGGAGTGACAGATACGCAGTATTTT.

The chain uses TRBV9 and TRBJ2-4; D possibly corresponds to TRBD1 (8 bases). V was shortened by 4 bases and J by 7 bases, with 18 bases between the two germline ends. This CDR3 is 15 amino acids long. CDR1 is SGDLS and CDR2 is YYNGEE in the germline V gene. The CDR3 DNA is TGTGCCAGCAGCCCACAGGGGGGGGGTCCGAACATTCAGTACTTC. This sequence encodes CASSPQGGGPNIQYF.

V usage is TRBV15 and J usage is TRBJ1-3; no clear D. V lost 0 bases to trimming and J lost 1 base, with 10 bases between them. Germline values: CDR1 LNHNV, CDR2 YYDKDF (reference sequence). CDR3 length equals 16 residues. The DNA of the CDR3 is TGTGCCACCAGCAGAGAGTCGACTATGTCTGGAAACACCATATATTTT. It is translated as CATSRESTMSGNTIYF.